These 8 T cell receptor beta chains were all obtained from the same sample, sequenced in a study of blood T cell repertoires in COVID-19. Sequencing used immunoSEQ multiplex PCR; TCRdb keeps in-frame clones, though not all of them. This sample yields around 88,000 clones, of which around three quarters are seen a single time; about 8.1% belongs to the top ten. Input material: peripheral blood. All receptors come from a man aged 50-59 years who had recovered from COVID-19.

The chain combines TRBV28 with TRBJ1-1, with D uncertain. V was pared by 5 bases and J by 3 bases, with 13 bases between. CDR3 length: 14 residues. Germline V gene lookup returns CDR1 MDHEN and CDR2 SYDVKM. CDR3 residues: CASSLGLGDTEAFF. CDR3 coding DNA: TGTGCCAGCAGTCTCGGACTCGGGGACACTGAAGCTTTCTTT.

V gene TRBV4-3 combines with J gene TRBJ2-7, with 8 positions matching TRBD2. After removal of 1 base from V and 3 bases from J, the junction contained 5 bases not matched to a gene. The CDR3 loop spans 15 amino acids. Germline loops: CDR1 LGHNA, CDR2 YSLEER. CDR3 in amino acids: CASSQAFSGSYEQYF. The CDR3 nucleotides read TGCGCCAGCAGCCAAGCTTTCAGCGGGAGCTACGAGCAGTACTTC.

The V and J genes are TRBV2 and TRBJ2-7, with a possible D match to TRBD1 (5 bases). CDR1 is SNHLY, CDR2 FYNNEI, per germline. V lost 3 bases to trimming and J lost 6 bases, with 9 bases between them. This CDR3 is built from 12 residues. The CDR3 region is CASSDQGTEQYF. The CDR3, as DNA: TGTGCCAGCAGTGACCAGGGAACCGAGCAGTACTTC.

The chain combines TRBV15 with TRBJ1-2; D gene ambiguous. The length of the CDR3 is 13 residues. The ends were cut back, 0 bases at V and 4 bases at J, with 6 bases in the middle. Germline V gene lookup returns CDR1 LNHNV and CDR2 YYDKDF (reference sequence). The CDR3 DNA is TGTGCCACCAGCAGAGATTTATCCTATGGCTACACCTTC. This codes for CATSRDLSYGYTF. The whole variable domain, filled in from reference TRBV15 and TRBJ1-2, reads DAMVIQNPRYQVTQFGKPVTLSCSQTLNHNVMYWYQQKSSQAPKLLFHYYDKDFNNEADTPDNFQSRRPNTSFCFLDIRSPGLGDTAMYLCATSRDLSYGYTFGSGTRLTVV.

The chain recombines TRBV7-9 with TRBJ2-1; D may be TRBD2 (5 bases). This CDR3 is 15 amino acids long. Germline-derived CDR1 and CDR2 are SEHNR and FQNEAQ (reference sequence). Trimming took off 4 bases at V and 3 bases at J, with 13 bases between the two ends. Here the CDR3 reads CASSSAAGNYNEQFF. Written as DNA, the CDR3 is TGTGCCAGCAGCTCCGCGGCGGGTAACTACAATGAGCAGTTCTTC.

The chain uses TRBV5-1 and TRBJ2-7, with 7 bases lining up with TRBD1. Per germline, CDR1 SGHRS and CDR2 YFSETQ. The V gene end was trimmed by 0 bases and the J gene end by 1 base; junction bases not matched to a gene: 1. The CDR3 length is 14 residues. CDR3: CASSLEGQSYEQYF. CDR3 nucleotides: TGCGCCAGCAGCTTGGAGGGACAGTCCTACGAGCAGTACTTC.

The rearrangement joins TRBV15 to TRBJ1-5; D is possibly TRBD1 (6 bases). This CDR3 is built from 16 residues. Germline assignment: CDR1 LNHNV and CDR2 YYDKDF (reference sequence). Trimming stripped 6 bases from V and 0 bases from J, with 15 bases between. CDR3 in DNA: TGTGCCACCAGGGCGAACAGGGCAGATAGCAATCAGCCCCAGCATTTT. It is translated as CATRANRADSNQPQHF.

The chain recombines TRBV7-9 with TRBJ1-2, with D maybe TRBD1 (6 bases). Germline loops: CDR1 SEHNR, CDR2 FQNEAQ (reference sequence). V lost 3 bases, J lost 3 bases, and 14 bases lay in between. The CDR3 contains 15 residues. CDR3 residues: CASSLGGLGDYGYTF. CDR3 nucleotides: TGTGCCAGCAGCTTGGGGGGGCTCGGTGACTATGGCTACACCTTC.